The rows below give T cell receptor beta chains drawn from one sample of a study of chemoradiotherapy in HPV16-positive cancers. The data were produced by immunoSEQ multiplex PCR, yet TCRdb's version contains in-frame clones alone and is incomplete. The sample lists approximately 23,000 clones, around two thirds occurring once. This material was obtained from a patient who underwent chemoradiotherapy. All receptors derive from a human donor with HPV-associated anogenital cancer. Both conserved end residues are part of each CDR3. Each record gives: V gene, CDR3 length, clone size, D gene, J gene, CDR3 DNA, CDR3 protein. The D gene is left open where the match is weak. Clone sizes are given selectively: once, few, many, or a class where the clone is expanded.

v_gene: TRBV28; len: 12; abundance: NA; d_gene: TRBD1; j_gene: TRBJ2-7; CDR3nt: TGTGCCATTTCGACAGGGCTCAACGAGCAGTACTTC; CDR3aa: CAISTGLNEQYF
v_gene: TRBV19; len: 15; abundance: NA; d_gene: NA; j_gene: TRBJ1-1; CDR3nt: TGTGCCAGTAGTATCGGCGGCAGCGTAAACACTGAAGCTTTCTTT; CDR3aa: CASSIGGSVNTEAFF
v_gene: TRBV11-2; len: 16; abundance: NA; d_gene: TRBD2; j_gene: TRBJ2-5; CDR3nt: TGTGCCAGCAGCTCACTACTAGCGGGGTTACAAGAGACCCAGTACTTC; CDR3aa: CASSSLLAGLQETQYF
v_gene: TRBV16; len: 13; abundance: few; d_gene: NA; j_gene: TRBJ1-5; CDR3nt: TGTGCCAGCAGTCGTCTGACACAGCAGCCCCAGCATTTT; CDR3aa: CASSRLTQQPQHF
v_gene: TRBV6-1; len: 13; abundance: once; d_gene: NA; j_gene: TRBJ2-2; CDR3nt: TGTGCCAGCAACGAGCCGAACACCGGGGAGCTGTTTTTT; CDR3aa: CASNEPNTGELFF
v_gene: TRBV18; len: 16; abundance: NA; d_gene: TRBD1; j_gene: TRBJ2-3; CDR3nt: TGTGCCAGCTCACCTTCGGGACAGATGGTCTCAGATACGCAGTATTTT; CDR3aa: CASSPSGQMVSDTQYF
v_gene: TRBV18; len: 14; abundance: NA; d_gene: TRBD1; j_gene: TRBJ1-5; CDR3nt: TGTGCCAGCTCCAGGGACAGCTCCAATCAGCCCCAGCATTTT; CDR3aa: CASSRDSSNQPQHF
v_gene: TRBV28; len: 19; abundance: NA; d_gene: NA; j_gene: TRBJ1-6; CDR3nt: TGTGCCAGCAGTTACTCAGGGATCGCCCCCAGCTCCTATAATTCACCCCTCCACTTT; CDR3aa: CASSYSGIAPSSYNSPLHF
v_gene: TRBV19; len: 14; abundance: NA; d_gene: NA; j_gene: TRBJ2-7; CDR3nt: TGTGCCAGTAGTATTTCGACAGGCTCCTACGAGCAGTACTTC; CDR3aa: CASSISTGSYEQYF
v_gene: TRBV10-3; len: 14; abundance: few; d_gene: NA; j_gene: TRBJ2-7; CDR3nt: TGTGCCATCAATAGGGACACCAGCTCCTACGAGCAGTACTTC; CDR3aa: CAINRDTSSYEQYF
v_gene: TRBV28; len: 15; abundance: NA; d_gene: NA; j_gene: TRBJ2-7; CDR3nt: TGTGCCAGCAGTTTAGGAGGGGGCCGGATGGGCGAGCAGTACTTC; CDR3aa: CASSLGGGRMGEQYF
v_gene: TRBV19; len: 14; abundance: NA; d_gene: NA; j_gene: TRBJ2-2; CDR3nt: TGTGCCACCAGACGGTCTCAGAACACCGGGGAGCTGTTTTTT; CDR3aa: CATRRSQNTGELFF
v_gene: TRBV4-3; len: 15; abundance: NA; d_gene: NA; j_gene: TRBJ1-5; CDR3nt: TGCGCCAGCAGCCAAGATTTCGGTTTCAATCAGCCCCAGCATTTT; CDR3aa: CASSQDFGFNQPQHF
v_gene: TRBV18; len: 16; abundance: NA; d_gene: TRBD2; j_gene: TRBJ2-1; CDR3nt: TGTGCCAGCTCCCTCCGACTAGCGGGACCTTACAATGAGCAGTTCTTC; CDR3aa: CASSLRLAGPYNEQFF
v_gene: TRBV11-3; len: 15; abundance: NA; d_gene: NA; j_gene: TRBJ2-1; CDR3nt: TGTGCCAGCAGCTTCGCCACAGGCTCCTACAATGAGCAGTTCTTC; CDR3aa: CASSFATGSYNEQFF
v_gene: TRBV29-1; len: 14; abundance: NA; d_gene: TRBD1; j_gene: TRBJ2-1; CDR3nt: TGCAGCGTTGAAGTAGGGGGCGCCCCCGGGGAGCAGTTCTTC; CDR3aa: CSVEVGGAPGEQFF
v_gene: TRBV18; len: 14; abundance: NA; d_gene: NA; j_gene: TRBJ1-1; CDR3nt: TGTGCCAGCTCACCAGGAGGTGGGGACACTGAAGCTTTCTTT; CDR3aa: CASSPGGGDTEAFF